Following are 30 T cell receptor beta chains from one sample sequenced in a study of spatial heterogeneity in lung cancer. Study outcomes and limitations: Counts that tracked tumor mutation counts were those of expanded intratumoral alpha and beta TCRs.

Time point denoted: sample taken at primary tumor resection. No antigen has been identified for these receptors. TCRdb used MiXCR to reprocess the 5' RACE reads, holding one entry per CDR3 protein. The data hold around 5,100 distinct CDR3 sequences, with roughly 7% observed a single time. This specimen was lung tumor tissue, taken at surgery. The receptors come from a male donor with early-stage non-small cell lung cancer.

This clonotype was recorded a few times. The CDR3 sequence is CASSLGRPGELFF. The DNA for the CDR3 is TGTGCCAGCAGCTTAGGGAGGCCCGGGGAGCTGTTTTTT. The chain joins TRBV7-2 to TRBJ2-2; maybe TRBD2 (5 bases). This CDR3 is 13 amino acids long. Germline lookup yields CDR1 SGHTA and CDR2 FQGNSA. V lost 1 base, J lost 6 bases, and 6 bases lay in between.

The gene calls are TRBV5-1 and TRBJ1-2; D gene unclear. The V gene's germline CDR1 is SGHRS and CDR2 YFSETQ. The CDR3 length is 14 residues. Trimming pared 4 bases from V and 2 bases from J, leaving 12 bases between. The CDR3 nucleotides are TGCGCCAGCAGCCCCGACCGGTTAAACTATGGCTACACCTTC. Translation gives CASSPDRLNYGYTF. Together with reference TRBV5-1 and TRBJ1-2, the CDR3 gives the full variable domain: KAGVTQTPRYLIKTRGQQVTLSCSPISGHRSVSWYQQTPGQGLQFLFEYFSETQRNKGNFPGRFSGRQFSNSRSEMNVSTLELGDSALYLCASSPDRLNYGYTFGSGTRLTVV.

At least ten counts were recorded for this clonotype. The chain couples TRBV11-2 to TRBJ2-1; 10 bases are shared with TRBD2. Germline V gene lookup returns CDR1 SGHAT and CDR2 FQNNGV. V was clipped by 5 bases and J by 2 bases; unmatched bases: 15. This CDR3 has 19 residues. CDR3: CASSPRALLAGETYNEQFF. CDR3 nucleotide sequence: TGTGCCAGCAGCCCACGGGCACTGCTAGCGGGGGAGACCTACAATGAGCAGTTCTTC.

CDR3 bases: TGTGCCAGCAGCCACCTAGGGGGCGAAAAACTGTTTTTT. Protein: CASSHLGGEKLFF. The chain is built from TRBV12-3 or TRBV12-4 and TRBJ1-4, with 7 bases aligning to TRBD1. Trimming took 6 bases from V and 8 from J; bases not matched to a gene: 6. The CDR3 spans 13 residues.

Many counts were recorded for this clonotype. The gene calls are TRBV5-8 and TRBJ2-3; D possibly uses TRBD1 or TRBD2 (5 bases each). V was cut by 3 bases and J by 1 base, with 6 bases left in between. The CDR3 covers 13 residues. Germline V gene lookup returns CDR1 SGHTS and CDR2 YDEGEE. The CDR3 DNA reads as TGTGCCAGCAGCTGGGACGGCACAGATACGCAGTATTTT. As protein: CASSWDGTDTQYF.

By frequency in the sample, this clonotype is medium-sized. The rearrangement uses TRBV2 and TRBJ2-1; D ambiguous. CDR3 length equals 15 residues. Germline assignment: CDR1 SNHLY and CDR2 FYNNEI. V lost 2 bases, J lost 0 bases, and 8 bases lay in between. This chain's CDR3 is CASSERISSYNEQFF. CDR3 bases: TGTGCCAGCAGTGAAAGAATAAGCTCCTACAATGAGCAGTTCTTC.

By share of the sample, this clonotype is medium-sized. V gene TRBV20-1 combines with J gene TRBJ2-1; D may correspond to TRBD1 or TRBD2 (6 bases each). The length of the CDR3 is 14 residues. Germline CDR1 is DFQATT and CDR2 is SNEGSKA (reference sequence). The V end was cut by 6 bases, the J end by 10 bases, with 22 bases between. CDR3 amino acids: CSAFRDTGGPEQFF. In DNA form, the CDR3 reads TGCAGTGCGTTCCGGGACACCGGGGGACCCGAGCAGTTCTTC.

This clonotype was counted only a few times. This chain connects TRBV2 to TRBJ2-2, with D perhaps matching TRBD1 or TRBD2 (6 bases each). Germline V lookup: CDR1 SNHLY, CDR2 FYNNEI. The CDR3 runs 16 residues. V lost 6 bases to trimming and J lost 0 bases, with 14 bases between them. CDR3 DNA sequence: TGTGCCAGCAGCTCTTGGGGGGCGGCGAACACCGGGGAGCTGTTTTTT. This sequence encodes CASSSWGAANTGELFF.

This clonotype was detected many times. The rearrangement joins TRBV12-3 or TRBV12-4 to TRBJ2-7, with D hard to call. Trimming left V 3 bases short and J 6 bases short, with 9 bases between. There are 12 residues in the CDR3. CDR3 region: CASSFGRTEQYF. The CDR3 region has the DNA TGTGCCAGCAGTTTCGGTCGGACCGAGCAGTACTTC.

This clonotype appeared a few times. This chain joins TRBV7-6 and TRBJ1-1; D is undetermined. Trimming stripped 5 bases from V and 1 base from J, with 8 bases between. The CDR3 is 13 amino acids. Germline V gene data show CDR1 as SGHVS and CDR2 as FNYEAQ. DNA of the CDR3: TGTGCCAGCAGCCCAAAGGCGAACACTGAAGCTTTCTTT. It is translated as CASSPKANTEAFF.

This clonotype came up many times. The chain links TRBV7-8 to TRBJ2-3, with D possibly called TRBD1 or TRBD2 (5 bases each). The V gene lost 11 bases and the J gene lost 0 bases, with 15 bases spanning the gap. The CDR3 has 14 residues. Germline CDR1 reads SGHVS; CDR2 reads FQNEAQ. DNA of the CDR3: TGTGCCCTGACCCGGGGACCAAGCACAGATACGCAGTATTTT. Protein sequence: CALTRGPSTDTQYF.

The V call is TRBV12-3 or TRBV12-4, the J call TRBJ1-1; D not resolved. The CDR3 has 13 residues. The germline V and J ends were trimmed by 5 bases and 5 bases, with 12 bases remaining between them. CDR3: CASSAQAGTEAFF. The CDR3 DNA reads TGTGCCAGCAGTGCTCAAGCGGGGACTGAAGCTTTCTTT.

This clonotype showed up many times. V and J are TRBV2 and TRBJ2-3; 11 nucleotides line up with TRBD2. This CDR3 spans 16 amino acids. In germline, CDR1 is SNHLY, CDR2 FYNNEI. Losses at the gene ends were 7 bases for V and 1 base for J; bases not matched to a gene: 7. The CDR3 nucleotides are TGTGCCAGCACCCAAAAGGGACTAGCGGGCACAGATACGCAGTATTTT. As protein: CASTQKGLAGTDTQYF.

CDR3 residues: CASSLAGLQETQYF. The CDR3 DNA reads as TGTGCCAGCAGCTTAGCGGGGCTCCAAGAGACCCAGTACTTC. This rearrangement joins TRBV11-1 to TRBJ2-5, with D maybe TRBD1 (5 bases). V dropped 0 bases and J dropped 1 base, with 6 bases sitting between them. Per germline, CDR1 SGHAT and CDR2 FQDESV (reference sequence). CDR3 length equals 14 residues.

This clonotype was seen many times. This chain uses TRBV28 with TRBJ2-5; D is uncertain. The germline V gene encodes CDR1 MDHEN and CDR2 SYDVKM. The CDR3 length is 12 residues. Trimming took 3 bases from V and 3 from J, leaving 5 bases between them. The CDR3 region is CASSLSEETQYF. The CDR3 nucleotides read TGTGCCAGCAGTTTGTCAGAAGAGACCCAGTACTTC. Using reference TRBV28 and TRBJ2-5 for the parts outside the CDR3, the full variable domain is DVKVTQSSRYLVKRTGEKVFLECVQDMDHENMFWYRQDPGLGLRLIYFSYDVKMKEKGDIPEGYSVSREKKERFSLILESASTNQTSMYLCASSLSEETQYFGPGTRLLVL.

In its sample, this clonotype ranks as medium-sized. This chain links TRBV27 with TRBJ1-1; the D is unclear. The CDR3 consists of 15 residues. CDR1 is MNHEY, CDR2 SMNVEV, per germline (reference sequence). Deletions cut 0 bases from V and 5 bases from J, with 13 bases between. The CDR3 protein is CASSLSPGSKTEAFF. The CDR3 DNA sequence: TGTGCCAGCAGTTTATCACCGGGGTCTAAAACTGAAGCTTTCTTT.

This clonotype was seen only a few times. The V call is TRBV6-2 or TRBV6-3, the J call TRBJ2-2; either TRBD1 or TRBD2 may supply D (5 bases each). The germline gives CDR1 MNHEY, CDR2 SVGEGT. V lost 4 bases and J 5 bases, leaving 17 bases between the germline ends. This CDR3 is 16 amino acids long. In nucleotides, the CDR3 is TGTGCCAGCAGTTCCCCGGGACGTTTTCGGACCGGGGAGCTGTTTTTT. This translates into CASSSPGRFRTGELFF.

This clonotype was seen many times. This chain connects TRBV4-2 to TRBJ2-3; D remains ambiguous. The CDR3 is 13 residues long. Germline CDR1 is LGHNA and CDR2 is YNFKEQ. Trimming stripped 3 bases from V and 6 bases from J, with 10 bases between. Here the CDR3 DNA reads TGTGCCAGCAGCCAGGTAGATGAGGATACGCAGTATTTT. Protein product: CASSQVDEDTQYF.

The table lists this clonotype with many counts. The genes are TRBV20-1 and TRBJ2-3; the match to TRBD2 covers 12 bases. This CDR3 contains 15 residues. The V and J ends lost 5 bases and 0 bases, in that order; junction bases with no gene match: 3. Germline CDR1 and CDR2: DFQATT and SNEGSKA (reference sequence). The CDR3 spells CSAGLAGPSTDTQYF. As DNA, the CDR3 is TGCAGTGCTGGACTAGCGGGACCTAGCACAGATACGCAGTATTTT.

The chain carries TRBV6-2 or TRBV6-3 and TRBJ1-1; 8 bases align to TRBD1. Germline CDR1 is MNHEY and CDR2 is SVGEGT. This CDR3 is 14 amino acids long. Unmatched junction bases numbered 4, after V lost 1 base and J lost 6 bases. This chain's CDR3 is CASSYLQGAAEAFF. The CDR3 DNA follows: TGTGCCAGCAGTTACTTGCAGGGGGCTGCTGAAGCTTTCTTT.

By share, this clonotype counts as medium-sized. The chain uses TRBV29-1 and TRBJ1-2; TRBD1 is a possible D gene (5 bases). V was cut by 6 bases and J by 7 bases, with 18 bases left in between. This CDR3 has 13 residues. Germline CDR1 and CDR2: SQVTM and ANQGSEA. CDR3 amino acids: CSVAGLLSSGYTF. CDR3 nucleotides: TGCAGCGTGGCAGGGCTCCTATCGTCTGGCTACACCTTC. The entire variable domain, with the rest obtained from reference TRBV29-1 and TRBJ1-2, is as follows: SAVISQKPSRDICQRGTSLTIQCQVDSQVTMMFWYRQQPGQSLTLIATANQGSEATYESGFVIDKFPISRPNLTFSTLTVSNMSPEDSSIYLCSVAGLLSSGYTFGSGTRLTVV.

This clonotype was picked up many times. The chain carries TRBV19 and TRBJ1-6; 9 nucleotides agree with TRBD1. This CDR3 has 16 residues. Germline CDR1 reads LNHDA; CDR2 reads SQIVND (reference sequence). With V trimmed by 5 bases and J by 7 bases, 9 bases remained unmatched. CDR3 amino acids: CASSPRTGEGNSPLHF. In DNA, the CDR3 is TGTGCCAGTAGTCCGAGGACAGGGGAAGGGAATTCACCCCTCCACTTT.

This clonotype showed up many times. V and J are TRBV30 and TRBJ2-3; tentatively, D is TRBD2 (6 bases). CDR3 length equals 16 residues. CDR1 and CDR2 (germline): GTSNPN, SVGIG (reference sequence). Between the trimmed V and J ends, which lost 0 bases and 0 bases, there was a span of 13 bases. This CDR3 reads CAWSVGGLTSTDTQYF. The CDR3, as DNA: TGTGCCTGGAGTGTTGGGGGACTTACTAGCACAGATACGCAGTATTTT.

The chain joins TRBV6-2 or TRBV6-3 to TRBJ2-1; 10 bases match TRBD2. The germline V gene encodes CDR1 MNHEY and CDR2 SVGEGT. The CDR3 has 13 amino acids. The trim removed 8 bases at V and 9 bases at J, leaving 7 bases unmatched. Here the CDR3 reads CASRLAGVAEQFF. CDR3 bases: TGTGCCAGCCGGCTAGCGGGGGTAGCTGAGCAGTTCTTC.

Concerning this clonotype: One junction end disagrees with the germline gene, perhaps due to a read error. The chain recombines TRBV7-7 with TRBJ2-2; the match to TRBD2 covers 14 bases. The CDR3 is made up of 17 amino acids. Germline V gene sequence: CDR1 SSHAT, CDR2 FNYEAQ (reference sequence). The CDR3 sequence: CASSSGLAGVNTGELFF. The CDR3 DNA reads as TGTGCTAGCAGCTCGGGACTAGCGGGGGTTAACACCGGGGAGCTGTTTTTT.

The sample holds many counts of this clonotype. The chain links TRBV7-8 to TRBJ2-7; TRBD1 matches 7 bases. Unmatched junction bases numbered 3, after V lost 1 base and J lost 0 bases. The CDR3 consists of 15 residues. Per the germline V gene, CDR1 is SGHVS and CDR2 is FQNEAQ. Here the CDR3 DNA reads TGTGCCAGCAGCTTAGACAGGGGCAGCTCCTACGAGCAGTACTTC. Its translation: CASSLDRGSSYEQYF.

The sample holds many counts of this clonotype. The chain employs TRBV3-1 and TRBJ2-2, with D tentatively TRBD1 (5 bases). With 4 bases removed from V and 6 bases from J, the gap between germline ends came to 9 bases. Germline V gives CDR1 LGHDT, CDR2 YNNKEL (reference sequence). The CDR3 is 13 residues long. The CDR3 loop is CASSPSGPGELFF. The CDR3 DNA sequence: TGTGCCAGCAGCCCTTCAGGGCCCGGGGAGCTGTTTTTT.

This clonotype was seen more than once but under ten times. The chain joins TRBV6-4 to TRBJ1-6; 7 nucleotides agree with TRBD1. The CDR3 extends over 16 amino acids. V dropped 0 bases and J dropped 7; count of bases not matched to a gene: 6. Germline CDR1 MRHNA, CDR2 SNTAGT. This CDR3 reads CASSDSFDRDNSPLHF. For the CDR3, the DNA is TGTGCCAGCAGTGACTCTTTCGACAGGGACAATTCACCCCTCCACTTT.

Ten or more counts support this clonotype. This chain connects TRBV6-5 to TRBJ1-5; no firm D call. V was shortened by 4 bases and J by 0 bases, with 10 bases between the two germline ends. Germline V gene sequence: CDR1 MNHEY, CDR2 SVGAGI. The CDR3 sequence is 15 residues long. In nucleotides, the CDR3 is TGTGCCAGCAGTTTCTCGGGGTTTAGCAATCAGCCCCAGCATTTT. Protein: CASSFSGFSNQPQHF.

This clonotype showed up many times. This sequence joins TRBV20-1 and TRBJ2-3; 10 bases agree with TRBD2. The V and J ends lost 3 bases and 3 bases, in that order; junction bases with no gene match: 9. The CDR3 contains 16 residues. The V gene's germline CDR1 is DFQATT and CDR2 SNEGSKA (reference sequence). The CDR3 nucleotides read TGCAGTGCTAGTAGCCCTAGCGGGGGTCAGACAGATACGCAGTATTTT. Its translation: CSASSPSGGQTDTQYF.